The clone carrying this T cell receptor (beta chain) has only a few counts. Its cognate antigen is unknown. A J-beta primer mix and a sample-barcoded 5' primer were used in a second PCR of roughly 7 to 12 cycles. TCRdb called the 5' RACE reads again in MiXCR, with one record for every CDR3 protein. The sample contains approximately 580,000 distinct CDR3 sequences, about 25% of which appear only once. This entry is derived from a study of blood T cells in healthy people across ages. Study-level findings and limits: While age rose, TCR beta diversity per million T cells dropped in a roughly linear way. Changes in expanded clonotypes were possibly confounded, as the CMV status of donors was unknown.

Total RNA, at least 5.5 micrograms per sample, was extracted from PBMCs. There are 16 residues in the CDR3. V lost 3 bases, J lost 1 base, and 7 bases stayed unmatched. Germline V gives CDR1 SGHAT, CDR2 FQNNGV. The same data also went into a second study, on T cells of mothers and their children.

The specimen was blood. The rearrangement joins TRBV11-2 to TRBJ2-5; 8 nucleotides align to TRBD2. The sequence came from a boy younger than 18 in good health. CDR3 nucleotides: TGTGCCAGCAGCTTTTTCCTAGCGGGTCCCCAAGAGACCCAGTACTTC. Encoded protein: CASSFFLAGPQETQYF.